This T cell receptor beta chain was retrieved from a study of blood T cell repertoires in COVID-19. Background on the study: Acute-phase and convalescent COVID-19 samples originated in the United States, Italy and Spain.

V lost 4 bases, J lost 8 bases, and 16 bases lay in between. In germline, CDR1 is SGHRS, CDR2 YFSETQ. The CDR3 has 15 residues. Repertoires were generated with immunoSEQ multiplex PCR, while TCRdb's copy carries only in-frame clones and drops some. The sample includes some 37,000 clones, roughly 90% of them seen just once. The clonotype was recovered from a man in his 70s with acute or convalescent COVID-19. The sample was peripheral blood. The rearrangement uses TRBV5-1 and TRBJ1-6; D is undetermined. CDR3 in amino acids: CASSPLTRHDSPLHF. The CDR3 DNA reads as TGCGCCAGCAGCCCCCTAACCAGGCACGATTCACCCCTCCACTTT.